A single sample gave rise to the 4 T cell receptor beta chains below, sequenced in a study of blood T cell repertoires in COVID-19 (dated by TCRdb to 2020 to 2022). Libraries were constructed by the immunoSEQ multiplex PCR assay. TCRdb took over this immuneACCESS table, retaining in-frame rearrangements with V and J assigned. Such tables are incomplete; in checked studies, under half of the missing clones stem from an unresolved V gene, and the remainder is unexplained. This sample has about 220,000 clones in its table, and 65% to 85% of those were observed once. The leading ten clones occupy around 3.4% of the sample. Material: PBMCs or T cells enriched from blood (not recorded which). The origin of the receptors is a woman in her sixties or seventies who had recovered from COVID-19.

The chain combines TRBV5-5 with TRBJ2-2; no reliable D call. There are 14 residues in the CDR3. Deletions cut 1 base from V and 1 base from J, with 5 bases between. Germline V lookup: CDR1 SGHKS, CDR2 YYEKEE (reference sequence). CDR3 DNA: TGTGCCAGCAGCTTGATTCAGAACACCGGGGAGCTGTTTTTT. Its protein product is CASSLIQNTGELFF.

The rearrangement joins TRBV7-2 to TRBJ1-2; 7 positions agree with TRBD1. CDR1 is SGHTA, CDR2 FQGNSA, per germline. The CDR3 extends over 14 amino acids. Trimming removed 4 bases from V and 8 bases from J; junction bases left unmatched: 10. The CDR3 reads CASSWAGQAEGYTF. The CDR3 DNA follows: TGTGCCAGCAGCTGGGCCGGACAGGCTGAGGGCTACACCTTC.

CDR3 coding DNA: TGTGCCACCAGTTCCGGGACAGGACCGTTCAATGAGCAGTTCTTC. Translation gives CATSSGTGPFNEQFF. The chain uses TRBV24-1 and TRBJ2-1, with 8 nucleotides matching TRBD1. The length of the CDR3 is 15 residues. CDR1 is KGHDR, CDR2 SFDVKD, per germline. Losses at the gene ends were 6 bases for V and 6 bases for J; bases not matched to a gene: 9.

V is TRBV6-1 and J is TRBJ1-1; D is unclear. CDR1 and CDR2 from the germline V gene are MNHNS and SASEGT. CDR3 length equals 13 residues. With 2 bases removed from V and 1 base from J, the gap between germline ends came to 5 bases. Written as DNA, the CDR3 is TGTGCCAGCAGTGAATGGCAGAACACTGAAGCTTTCTTT. The encoded protein is CASSEWQNTEAFF.